This T cell receptor beta chain was retrieved from a study of cytomegalovirus exposure and HLA in healthy donors. Notes on the study in general: Three CMV-associated chains were confirmed in vitro to be specific for CMV antigens. A later examination showed that TCR association rates differed by HLA locus, with DRB1 most and HLA-C fewest. Apparent HLA restriction characterized most CMV-associated TCR beta chains in a later analysis. The study flagged some 170 TCR beta chains as cytomegalovirus-associated.

The primer mix had 60 Vbeta and 13 Jbeta primers. Using immunoSEQ multiplex PCR, the repertoire was profiled, and TCRdb retains in-frame clones only, with some absent. The sample records 110,000 to 150,000 clones, 77% being singletons. CDR1 and CDR2 from the germline V gene are LGHNA and YSLEER. CDR3 length equals 16 residues. V dropped 1 base and J dropped 4; count of bases not matched to a gene: 6. On this clone: The target antigen is unknown.

Sample: PBMCs. The chain carries TRBV4-3 and TRBJ2-2, with 7 positions matching TRBD2. The clonotype originates from a male donor in good health and CMV-seronegative. CDR3 DNA: TGCGCCAGCAGCCAAGGACTAGCATCTAGCACCGGGGAGCTGTTTTTT. Amino acid sequence: CASSQGLASSTGELFF.